These 12 T cell receptor beta chains were all obtained from the same sample, sequenced in a study of cytomegalovirus exposure and HLA in healthy donors. Primers included in the PCR were 60 Vbeta and 13 Jbeta primers. The assay was immunoSEQ multiplex PCR, and TCRdb's table has in-frame clones only and misses some. The table shows 150,000 to 200,000 clones, with 75% to 85% occurring only once. Sequencing input: PBMCs. The receptors derive from a woman aged 45-59 years in good health and CMV-seronegative.

The J gene is TRBJ1-3, the V gene TRBV5-5; 9 nucleotides agree with TRBD1. V lost 4 bases, J lost 0 bases, and 8 bases stayed unmatched. Germline V gene lookup returns CDR1 SGHKS and CDR2 YYEKEE (reference sequence). The CDR3 is 17 amino acids. CDR3 sequence reads: CASSDYRDRVSGNTIYF. The DNA of the CDR3 is TGTGCCAGCAGCGACTACCGGGACAGGGTCTCTGGAAACACCATATATTTT.

CDR3 DNA: TGTGCCATCAGTGAGGAGGGAGTTACTGAAGCTTTCTTT. Translation: CAISEEGVTEAFF. The chain combines TRBV10-3 with TRBJ1-1; D not resolved. The germline V gene encodes CDR1 ENHRY and CDR2 SYGVKD. The CDR3 totals 13 residues. V was clipped by 2 bases and J by 5 bases, with 9 bases between them.

The count of this clone is one. V usage is TRBV2 and J usage is TRBJ2-3; 9 bases agree with TRBD1. CDR1 SNHLY and CDR2 FYNNEI come from the germline V gene. Trimming cost V 3 bases and J 4 bases; bases outside gene matches: 2. The CDR3 totals 14 residues. The CDR3, as DNA: TGTGCCAGCAGTGATTGGACAGGGGCAGATACGCAGTATTTT. It codes for CASSDWTGADTQYF.

CDR3 loop: CASSWGLSRDTQYF. Here the CDR3 DNA reads TGTGCCAGCAGTTGGGGACTAAGTAGAGATACGCAGTATTTT. The V call is TRBV5-4, the J call TRBJ2-3; 7 bases map to TRBD2. The germline CDR1 and CDR2 sequences are SGHNT and YYREEE (reference sequence). The J segment lost 5 bases and the V segment lost 5 bases, leaving 8 bases of the junction unmatched. CDR3 size: 14 residues.

The chain links TRBV28 to TRBJ1-1; D perhaps matches TRBD1 (6 bases). The CDR3 runs 15 residues. The germline gives CDR1 MDHEN, CDR2 SYDVKM. V lost 2 bases and J 5 bases, leaving 15 bases between the germline ends. CDR3 protein: CASSLVRGTGTEAFF. DNA for the CDR3: TGTGCCAGCAGTTTAGTAAGGGGCACAGGGACTGAAGCTTTCTTT.

The chain links TRBV19 to TRBJ2-5; D is perhaps TRBD1 (6 bases). This CDR3 region has 15 residues. Trimming stripped 5 bases from V and 6 bases from J, with 19 bases between. Germline V gene lookup returns CDR1 LNHDA and CDR2 SQIVND (reference sequence). The CDR3 loop reads CASSQPGQNGKTQYF. The CDR3 coding sequence is TGTGCCAGTAGTCAGCCGGGACAAAACGGGAAGACCCAGTACTTC.

The chain joins TRBV23-1 to TRBJ2-7; TRBD2 matches 8 bases. TRBV23-1 is given ORF status, its function remaining uncertain. The CDR3 consists of 17 residues. With V trimmed by 6 bases and J by 2 bases, 15 bases remained unmatched. This CDR3 is CASRPVGGREGAYEQYF. The CDR3, as DNA: TGCGCCAGCAGGCCGGTGGGGGGCCGGGAGGGTGCCTACGAGCAGTACTTC.

The rearrangement joins TRBV7-9 to TRBJ2-7; 10 nucleotides align to TRBD1. CDR1 is SEHNR, CDR2 FQNEAQ, per germline (reference sequence). This CDR3 is built from 16 residues. V lost 1 base, J lost 4 bases, and 7 bases stayed unmatched. The CDR3 here is CASSLELGQGEYEQYF. For the CDR3, the DNA is TGTGCCAGCAGCTTAGAACTAGGACAGGGGGAATACGAGCAGTACTTC.

This rearrangement joins TRBV6-5 to TRBJ2-7, with D possibly being TRBD1 (5 bases). Trimming pared 3 bases from V and 2 bases from J, leaving 11 bases between. The CDR3 contains 14 residues. Germline V CDR1 and CDR2: MNHEY, SVGAGI. The CDR3 protein is CASSYSQGTYEQYF. The DNA of the CDR3 is TGTGCCAGCAGTTATTCCCAGGGTACCTACGAGCAGTACTTC.

This chain connects TRBV28 to TRBJ1-2; TRBD1 aligns across 10 bases. The CDR3 loop spans 15 amino acids. The trim removed 5 bases at V and 3 bases at J, leaving 6 bases unmatched. Germline assignment: CDR1 MDHEN and CDR2 SYDVKM. The CDR3: CASSGGTGDHYGYTF. In DNA form, the CDR3 reads TGTGCCAGCAGTGGAGGGACAGGGGATCACTATGGCTACACCTTC.

This clone turned up a few times. The chain joins TRBV6-1 to TRBJ1-2; no reliable D call. The V end lost 1 base, the J end lost 8 bases, and 11 bases lay between the germline ends. Germline CDR1 and CDR2: MNHNS and SASEGT. The length of the CDR3 is 13 residues. The CDR3 spells CASSEGSGSGYTF. The CDR3 nucleotides are TGTGCCAGCAGTGAAGGATCCGGGAGCGGCTACACCTTC.

At least ten counts were recorded for this clone. The V and J genes are TRBV5-5 and TRBJ2-2; 7 bases fit TRBD2. The germline V gene encodes CDR1 SGHKS and CDR2 YYEKEE (reference sequence). This CDR3 contains 14 residues. Trimming cost V 4 bases and J 4 bases; bases outside gene matches: 4. CDR3 bases: TGTGCCAGCAGCCTTGTAGCGGGCACCGGGGAGCTGTTTTTT. Translated, it gives CASSLVAGTGELFF.